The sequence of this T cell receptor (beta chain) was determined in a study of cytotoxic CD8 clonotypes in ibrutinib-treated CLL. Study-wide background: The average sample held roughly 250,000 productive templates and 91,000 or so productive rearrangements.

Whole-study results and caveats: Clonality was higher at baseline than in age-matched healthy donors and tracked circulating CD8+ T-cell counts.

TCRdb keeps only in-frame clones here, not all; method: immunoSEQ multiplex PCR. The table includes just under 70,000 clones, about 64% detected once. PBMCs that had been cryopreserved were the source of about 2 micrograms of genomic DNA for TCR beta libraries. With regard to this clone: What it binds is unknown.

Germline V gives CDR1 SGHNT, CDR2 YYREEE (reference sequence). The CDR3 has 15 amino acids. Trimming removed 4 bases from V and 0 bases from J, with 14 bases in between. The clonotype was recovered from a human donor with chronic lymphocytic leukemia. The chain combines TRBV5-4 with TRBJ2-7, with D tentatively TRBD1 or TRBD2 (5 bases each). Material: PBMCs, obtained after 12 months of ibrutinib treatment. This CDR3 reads CASSRSGQHSYEQYF. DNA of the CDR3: TGTGCCAGCAGCCGTTCGGGGCAGCACTCCTACGAGCAGTACTTC.